This record concerns one T cell receptor (beta chain) sequence. Its antigen is unidentified. It was from around 20,000 to 990,000 sorted cells, with 10%, 30% or 50% RNA, that naive CD8 libraries came. When naive CD8 T cells were sorted, they were gated as CD8+CD4-CCR7+CD45RA+. The CDR3 totals 16 residues. Trimming left V 4 bases short and J 3 bases short, with 15 bases between. CDR1 and CDR2 from the germline V gene are LNHNV and YYDKDF (reference sequence). This sample was included in a study of molecular identifiers for immune sequencing clone quantification. Study results and caveats: Over 99% of CMV-specific effector molecules, but under 1% of naive ones, were in clones above 20 copies.

For bulk TCR libraries, previously described methods and listed TCR primers were used. Via MiXCR, TCRdb re-called the PCR reads, giving one row per CDR3 protein. The sample includes about 330,000 distinct CDR3 sequences, about 22% seen only once; the top ten take around 0.76%. The clonotype was recovered from a human donor in good health. Some libraries in this study had Jurkat cell RNA spiked in. Sequencing was carried out using naive CD8+ T cells from blood, with Jurkat cell RNA spiked in. Subset specified: FACS-sorted CD8+CD4-CCR7+CD45RA+ naive T cells. The chain links TRBV15 to TRBJ1-4; possible D gene TRBD1, 5 bases. This chain's CDR3 is CATSTGVGAPNEKLFF. The CDR3 DNA is TGTGCCACCAGCACTGGGGTCGGGGCTCCTAATGAAAAACTGTTTTTT.